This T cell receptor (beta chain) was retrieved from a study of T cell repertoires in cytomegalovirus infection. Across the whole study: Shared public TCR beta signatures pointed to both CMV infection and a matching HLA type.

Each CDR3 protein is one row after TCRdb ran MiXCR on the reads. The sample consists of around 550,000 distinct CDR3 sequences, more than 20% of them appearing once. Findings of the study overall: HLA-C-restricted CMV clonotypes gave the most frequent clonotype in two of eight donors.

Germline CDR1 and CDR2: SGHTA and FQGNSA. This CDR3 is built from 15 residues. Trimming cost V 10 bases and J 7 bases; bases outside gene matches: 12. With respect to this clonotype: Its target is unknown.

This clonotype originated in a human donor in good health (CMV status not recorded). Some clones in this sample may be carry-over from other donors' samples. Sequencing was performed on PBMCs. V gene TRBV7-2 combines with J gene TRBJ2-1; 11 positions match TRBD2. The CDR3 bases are TGTGCCAACAAAGTAGCGGGAGGGCCTATAAATGAGCAGTTCTTC. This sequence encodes CANKVAGGPINEQFF.